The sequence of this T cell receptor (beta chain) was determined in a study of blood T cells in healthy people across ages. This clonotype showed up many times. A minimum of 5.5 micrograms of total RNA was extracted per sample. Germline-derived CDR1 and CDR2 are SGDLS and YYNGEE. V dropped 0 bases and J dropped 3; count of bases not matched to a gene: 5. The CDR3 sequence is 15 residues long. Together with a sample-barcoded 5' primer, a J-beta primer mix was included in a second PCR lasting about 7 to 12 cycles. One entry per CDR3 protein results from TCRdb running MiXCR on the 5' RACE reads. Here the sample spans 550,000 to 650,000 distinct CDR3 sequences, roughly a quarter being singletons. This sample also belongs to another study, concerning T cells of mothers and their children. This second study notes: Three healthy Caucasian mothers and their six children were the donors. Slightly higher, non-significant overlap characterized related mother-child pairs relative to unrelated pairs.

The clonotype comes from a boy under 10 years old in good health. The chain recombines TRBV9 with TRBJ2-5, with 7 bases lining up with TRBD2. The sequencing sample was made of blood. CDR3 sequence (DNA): TGTGCCAGCAGCGTAGATCCTAGCGGAAAAGAGACCCAGTACTTC. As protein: CASSVDPSGKETQYF. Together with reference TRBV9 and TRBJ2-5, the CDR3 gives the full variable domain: DSGVTQTPKHLITATGQRVTLRCSPRSGDLSVYWYQQSLDQGLQFLIQYYNGEERAKGNILERFSAQQFPDLHSELNLSSLELGDSALYFCASSVDPSGKETQYFGPGTRLLVL.